This T cell receptor beta chain derives from a study of OX40 agonist ivuxolimab in advanced cancers. The wider study: Hepatocellular carcinoma, melanoma, renal cell or head and neck cancer affected the dose-escalation patients.

The germline CDR1 and CDR2 sequences are SGHRS and YFSETQ. V shed 4 bases, J shed 5 bases, and the junction held 6 bases outside the gene matches. CDR3 length equals 15 residues. The sample holds one count of this clone. Method: immunoSEQ multiplex PCR; TCRdb's copy keeps in-frame clones and lacks some. The table lists around 14,000 clones, roughly 65% of them singletons. The sample was CD4+ or CD8+ T cells sorted from blood, taken in a trial of the OX40 agonist ivuxolimab. The chain is built from TRBV5-1 and TRBJ1-4; 9 bases are a match to TRBD1. The origin of this receptor is an adult with an advanced solid tumor such as melanoma, head and neck, liver or kidney cancer. The DNA for the CDR3 is TGCGCCAGCAGCAATGGGGACAGGGAGAATGAAAAACTGTTTTTT. The encoded protein is CASSNGDRENEKLFF. Using reference TRBV5-1 and TRBJ1-4 for the parts outside the CDR3, the full variable domain is KAGVTQTPRYLIKTRGQQVTLSCSPISGHRSVSWYQQTPGQGLQFLFEYFSETQRNKGNFPGRFSGRQFSNSRSEMNVSTLELGDSALYLCASSNGDRENEKLFFGSGTQLSVL.